This T cell receptor (beta chain) is drawn from a study of T cells after yellow fever vaccination. Trimming took off 8 bases at V and 3 bases at J, with 8 bases between the two ends. In germline, CDR1 is SGHAT, CDR2 FQNNGV. The CDR3 sequence is 12 residues long. Each CDR3 protein gets one entry after TCRdb re-called the 5' RACE reads with MiXCR. The data hold about 330,000 distinct CDR3 sequences, with around 8.1% observed a single time. V and J are TRBV11-2 and TRBJ1-3; D unresolved. The receptor was derived from a man between 18 and 35 years old who received the YFV17D yellow fever vaccine. The source material was PBMCs, sampled 45 days after the first yellow fever vaccination. Written as DNA, the CDR3 is TGTGCCAGCTCCAACCGTGGAAACACCATATATTTT. It codes for CASSNRGNTIYF. Complete variable domain (other parts from reference TRBV11-2 and TRBJ1-3): EAGVAQSPRYKIIEKRQSVAFWCNPISGHATLYWYQQILGQGPKLLIQFQNNGVVDDSQLPKDRFSAERLKGVDSTLKIQPAKLEDSAVYLCASSNRGNTIYFGEGSWLTVV.